This record looks at one TCR beta chain sequence and its context. The CDR3 has 17 amino acids. Per germline, CDR1 SGHKS and CDR2 YYEKEE (reference sequence). V shed 6 bases and J 5 bases; nucleotides not matched to a gene: 14. Some clones are missing from TCRdb's copy, which holds only in-frame ones; the method was immunoSEQ multiplex PCR. The table records 80,000 or so clones, 80% to 95% of them present only once. The data stem from a study of OX40 agonist ivuxolimab in advanced cancers. About the research overall: Given to patients was ivuxolimab, an agonistic anti-OX40 (CD134) antibody. The group had a mean age of roughly 56 years, ranged from about 23 to 85, and was around 82% male. Prior anti-PD-1, anti-PD-L1 or anti-CTLA-4 therapy did not bar entry, and more than 35% had some.

Blood got drawn at baseline, again on cycle 4 day 1, and then on cycle 7 day 1. The material sequenced was CD4+ or CD8+ T cells sorted from blood, taken in a trial of the OX40 agonist ivuxolimab. J is TRBJ2-2 and V is TRBV5-5, with TRBD2 identical over 9 bases. The receptor was isolated from an adult with an advanced solid tumor such as melanoma, head and neck, liver or kidney cancer. This chain's CDR3 is CASTPAAGGRRTGELFF. The CDR3 DNA follows: TGTGCCAGCACCCCGGCCGCGGGGGGGCGGCGGACCGGGGAGCTGTTTTTT.